This TCR beta chain derives from a study of cytomegalovirus exposure and HLA in healthy donors (dated by TCRdb to 2016 to 2017). About the investigation overall: A later analysis indicated that the 110 or so validation repertoires were generated on the platform also employed for the approximately 700 repertoires of the first cohort. The aim of the study was to test whether cataloging public T cell receptors could identify signatures of past pathogen exposure. Besides the first cohort of 500 to 700 subjects, a separate validation cohort made up of roughly 120 different subjects was used. To predict cytomegalovirus infection status, the study combined high-throughput TCR immunosequencing, statistical association of individual TCRs with disease status, and machine learning.

About this clone itself: This clone's antigen is unknown. No qualities accompany the bases; no much larger clone lies one base away.

Overall study outcomes, separate from this receptor: The classifier was reported to diagnose cytomegalovirus status with high specificity and sensitivity in both the original cohort and the validation cohort. It was suggested by the authors that the approach could potentially be generalized to other disease states and immunological phenotypes. Most TCR sequences were seen in very few donors, while some public TCRs were found in many individuals. A later analysis had no HLA typing for the validation cohort, so co-occurrence there was scored across all 120 repertoires. A later analysis found that TCRs clustered in the first cohort also tended to co-occur in the 130 or so validation repertoires, with 90% to 95% of cluster scores above 0. In the study, around 150 TCR beta chains were listed as associated with cytomegalovirus. In vitro tests confirmed that a few of the cytomegalovirus-associated TCR beta chains recognize cytomegalovirus antigens.

The germline V gene (reference sequence) yields LNHDA for CDR1 and SQIVND for CDR2. Trimming removed 1 base from V and 5 bases from J; the gene matches leave 1 base unexplained. From the cysteine through the phenylalanine, the CDR3 covers 15 amino acids. Here the CDR3 DNA is all that survives: 45 bases in frame from base 1. Library preparation used the immunoSEQ multiplex PCR assay. Per the original workflow: A statistical classification framework was developed to diagnose cytomegalovirus status using the catalog of TCR beta chain sequences. In TCRdb, the immuneACCESS table is reduced to in-frame sequences with V and J assigned. These tables do not hold every clone; where another copy was compared, an unresolved V gene accounts for under half, and the others remain unexplained. The V and J calls and the clone size are those of that table, but D and trimming were determined from the DNA. The sample table contains 130,000 or so clones; only one count was recorded for 80% to 90% of them. The ten largest make up 0.95% to 1.5% of the sample.

Donors formed part of the validation cohort, which comprised 120 subjects and was distinct from the first cohort of roughly 600 subjects. The sequence links TRBV19 to TRBJ1-5, with TRBD1 identical over 11 junction bases. The specimen was PBMCs. This receptor was taken from a woman younger than 35 in good health and CMV-seronegative. The CDR3 in this case is CASSIGTGGYQPQHF. In nucleotide form, the sequence is TGTGCCAGTAGTATAGGGACAGGGGGCTATCAGCCCCAGCATTTT.